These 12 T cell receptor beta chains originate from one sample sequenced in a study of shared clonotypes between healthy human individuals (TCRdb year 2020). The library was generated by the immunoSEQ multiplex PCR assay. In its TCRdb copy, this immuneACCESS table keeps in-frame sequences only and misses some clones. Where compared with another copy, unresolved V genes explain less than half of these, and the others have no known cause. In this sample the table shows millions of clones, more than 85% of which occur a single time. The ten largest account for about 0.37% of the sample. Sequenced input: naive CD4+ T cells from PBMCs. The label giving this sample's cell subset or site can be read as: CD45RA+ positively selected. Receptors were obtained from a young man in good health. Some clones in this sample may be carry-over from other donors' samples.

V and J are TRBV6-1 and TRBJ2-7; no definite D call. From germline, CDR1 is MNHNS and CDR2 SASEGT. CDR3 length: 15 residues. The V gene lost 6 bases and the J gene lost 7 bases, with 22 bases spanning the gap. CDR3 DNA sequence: TGTGCCAGCAGCCCCACAATTCTTCTGGTTGAGGAGCAGTACTTC. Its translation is CASSPTILLVEEQYF.

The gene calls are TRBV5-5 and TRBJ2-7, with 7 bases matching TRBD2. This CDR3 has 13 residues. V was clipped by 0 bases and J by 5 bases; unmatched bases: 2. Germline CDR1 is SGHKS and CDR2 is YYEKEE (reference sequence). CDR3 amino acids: CASSLEGGDEQYF. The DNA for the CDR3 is TGTGCCAGCAGCTTGGAGGGAGGGGACGAGCAGTACTTC.

The CDR3 coding sequence is TGTGCCAGCAGTTACTCCTCTTTTAACACTGAAGCTTTCTTT. It translates to CASSYSSFNTEAFF. V gene TRBV6-5 combines with J gene TRBJ1-1; no definite D call. V lost 0 bases and J lost 2, with 7 bases in between. Germline V gene data show CDR1 as MNHEY and CDR2 as SVGAGI. The CDR3 has 14 residues.

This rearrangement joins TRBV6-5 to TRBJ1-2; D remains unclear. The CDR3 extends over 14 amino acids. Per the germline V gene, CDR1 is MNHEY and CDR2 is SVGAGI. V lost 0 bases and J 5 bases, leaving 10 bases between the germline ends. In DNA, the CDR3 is TGTGCCAGCAGTTACTCGATGACAACTTATGGCTACACCTTC. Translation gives CASSYSMTTYGYTF.

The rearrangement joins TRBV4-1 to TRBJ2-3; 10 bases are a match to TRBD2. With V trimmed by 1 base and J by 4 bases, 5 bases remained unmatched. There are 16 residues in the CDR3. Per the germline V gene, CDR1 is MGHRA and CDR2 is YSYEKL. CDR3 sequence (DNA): TGCGCCAGCAGCCAAGTGGGGCTAGCGGGAGCAGATACGCAGTATTTT. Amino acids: CASSQVGLAGADTQYF.

CDR3 in amino acids: CASSSRDVGRNQPQHF. The CDR3 region has the DNA TGCGCCAGCAGTTCTAGGGACGTTGGGAGGAATCAGCCCCAGCATTTT. This rearrangement joins TRBV10-1 to TRBJ1-5; a possible D gene is TRBD1 (5 bases). Germline V CDR1 and CDR2: WNHNN, SYGVQD (reference sequence). The ends were cut back, 5 bases at V and 4 bases at J, with 18 bases in the middle. The CDR3 is 16 residues long.

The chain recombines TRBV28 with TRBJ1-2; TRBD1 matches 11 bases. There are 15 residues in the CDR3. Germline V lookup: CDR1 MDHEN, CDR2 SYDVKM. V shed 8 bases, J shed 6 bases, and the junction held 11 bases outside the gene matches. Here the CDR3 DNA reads TGTGCCAGCTCGGGGACCGGGACAGGGGGGAATGGCTACACCTTC. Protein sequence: CASSGTGTGGNGYTF.

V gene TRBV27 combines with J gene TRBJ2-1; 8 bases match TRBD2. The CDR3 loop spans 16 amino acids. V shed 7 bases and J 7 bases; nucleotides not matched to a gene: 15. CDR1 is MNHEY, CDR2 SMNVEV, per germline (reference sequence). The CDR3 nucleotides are TGTGCCAGCACCTCCCCGCGGGCGGGAGGTCGTAATGAGCAGTTCTTC. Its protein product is CASTSPRAGGRNEQFF.

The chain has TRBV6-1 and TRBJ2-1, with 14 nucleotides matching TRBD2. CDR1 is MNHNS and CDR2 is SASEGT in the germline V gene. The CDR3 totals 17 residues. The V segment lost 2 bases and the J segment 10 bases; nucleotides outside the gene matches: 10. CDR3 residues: CASSESRLAGGGEEQFF. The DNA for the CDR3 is TGTGCCAGCAGTGAATCAAGACTAGCGGGAGGGGGGGAGGAGCAGTTCTTC.

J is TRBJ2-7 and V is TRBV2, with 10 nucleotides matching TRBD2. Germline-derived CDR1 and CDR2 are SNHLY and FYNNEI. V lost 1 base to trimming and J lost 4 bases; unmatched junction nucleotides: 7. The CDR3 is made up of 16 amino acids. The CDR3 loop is CASSEVGGLASYEQYF. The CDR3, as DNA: TGTGCCAGCAGTGAAGTAGGGGGACTAGCGTCTTACGAGCAGTACTTC.

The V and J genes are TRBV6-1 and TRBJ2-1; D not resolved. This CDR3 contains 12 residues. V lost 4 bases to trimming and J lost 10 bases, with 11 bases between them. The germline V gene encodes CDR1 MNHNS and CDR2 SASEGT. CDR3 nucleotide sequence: TGTGCCAGCAGTGCGGAATATGGAGAGCAGTTCTTC. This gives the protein CASSAEYGEQFF.

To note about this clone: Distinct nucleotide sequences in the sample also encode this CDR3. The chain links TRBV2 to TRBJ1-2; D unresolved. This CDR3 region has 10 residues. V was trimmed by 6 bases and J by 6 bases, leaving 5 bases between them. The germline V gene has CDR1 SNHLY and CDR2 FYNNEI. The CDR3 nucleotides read TGTGCCAGCAGGGGCGATGGCTACACCTTC. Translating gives CASRGDGYTF.